This paragraph covers one T cell receptor beta chain sequence. This sample is drawn from a study of T cell clones after liver transplantation. Assay used: immunoSEQ multiplex PCR; TCRdb lists only in-frame clones, some missing. The sample contains some 59,000 clones, more than 70% of which appear only once. Germline V CDR1 and CDR2: LGHNA, YNFKEQ. Trimming left V 0 bases short and J 1 base short, with 11 bases between. CDR3 length: 16 residues. The source material was CD4+ T cells from blood, sampled at the 22-month timepoint. The source of this sequence is a human patient who received a liver transplant. The graft donor may have contributed some T cells. The chain couples TRBV4-2 to TRBJ2-3, with D uncertain. CDR3 in amino acids: CASSQDWRQGTDTQYF. Here the CDR3 DNA reads TGTGCCAGCAGCCAAGATTGGCGGCAGGGCACAGATACGCAGTATTTT.